Below are 16 T cell receptor beta chains sequenced from a single sample in a study of shared clonotypes between healthy human individuals. Naive CD8 cells, CD45RO-negative and positively selected for CCR7, excluded terminally differentiated effector memory CD45RA+ cells. Assay used: immunoSEQ multiplex PCR; TCRdb lists only in-frame clones, some missing. Of hundreds of thousands of clones in the sample, around 93% were seen once. The sequenced material came from naive CD8+ T cells sorted from blood. The receptors stem from a man in his thirties or forties in good health.

The chain joins TRBV28 to TRBJ2-3; TRBD2 matches 7 bases. Germline lookup yields CDR1 MDHEN and CDR2 SYDVKM. The CDR3 contains 13 residues. The J segment lost 4 bases and the V segment lost 6 bases, leaving 4 bases of the junction unmatched. The CDR3 DNA follows: TGTGCCAGCAGGTTTGCGGGAGCAGATACGCAGTATTTT. Translated, it gives CASRFAGADTQYF. The variable domain in full, completed from reference TRBV28 and TRBJ2-3, reads DVKVTQSSRYLVKRTGEKVFLECVQDMDHENMFWYRQDPGLGLRLIYFSYDVKMKEKGDIPEGYSVSREKKERFSLILESASTNQTSMYLCASRFAGADTQYFGPGTRLTVL.

This clone was detected only once. The chain joins TRBV7-8 to TRBJ2-2; D is perhaps TRBD2 (5 bases). In germline, CDR1 is SGHVS, CDR2 FQNEAQ. The V end was cut by 6 bases, the J end by 4 bases, with 12 bases between. The CDR3 has 14 residues. For the CDR3, the DNA is TGTGCCAGCAGTCTCCTCCGGGGCACCGGGGAGCTGTTTTTT. It translates to CASSLLRGTGELFF. Supplemented by reference TRBV7-8 and TRBJ2-2, the full variable domain reads GAGVSQSPRYKVAKRGQDVALRCDPISGHVSLFWYQQALGQGPEFLTYFQNEAQLDKSGLPSDRFFAERPEGSVSTLKIQRTQQEDSAVYLCASSLLRGTGELFFGEGSRLTVL.

V and J are TRBV29-1 and TRBJ2-1; TRBD2 agrees at 16 bases. J lost 9 bases, V lost 5 bases, and 7 bases had no gene match. Germline CDR1 is SQVTM and CDR2 is ANQGSEA. This CDR3 is 15 amino acids long. The CDR3 loop is CSVLPGTSGRAEQFF. Written as DNA, the CDR3 is TGCAGCGTTCTCCCCGGGACTAGCGGGAGGGCTGAGCAGTTCTTC.

This chain uses TRBV7-6 with TRBJ2-7; 12 bases map to TRBD1. The V gene's germline CDR1 is SGHVS and CDR2 FNYEAQ. V dropped 1 base and J dropped 3; count of bases not matched to a gene: 7. The length of the CDR3 is 17 residues. CDR3 amino acids: CASSLGGGQGAFYEQYF. DNA for the CDR3: TGTGCCAGCAGCTTAGGAGGGGGACAGGGGGCATTCTACGAGCAGTACTTC. The full variable domain, in which reference TRBV7-6 and TRBJ2-7 provide the parts outside the CDR3, is GAGVSQSPRYKVTKRGQDVALRCDPISGHVSLYWYRQALGQGPEFLTYFNYEAQQDKSGLPNDRFSAERPEGSISTLTIQRTEQRDSAMYRCASSLGGGQGAFYEQYFGPGTRLTVT.

V and J are TRBV5-5 and TRBJ2-7; D gene unclear. This CDR3 region has 11 residues. Germline CDR1 reads SGHKS; CDR2 reads YYEKEE (reference sequence). The V end was cut by 6 bases, the J end by 4 bases, with 8 bases between. CDR3: CASTLGYEQYF. The DNA for the CDR3 is TGTGCCAGCACCCTAGGATACGAGCAGTACTTC.

The chain recombines TRBV5-1 with TRBJ2-1, with 7 bases identical to TRBD2. Germline-derived CDR1 and CDR2 are SGHRS and YFSETQ. The CDR3 has 14 residues. V shed 2 bases, J shed 6 bases, and the junction held 5 bases outside the gene matches. The DNA of the CDR3 is TGCGCCAGCAGCTTTGGCGGGAGTGGCAATGAGCAGTTCTTC. Translated, it gives CASSFGGSGNEQFF.

The chain links TRBV14 to TRBJ2-7, with 7 bases lining up with TRBD1. V trimming: 11 bases; J trimming: 6 bases; junction bases outside the gene matches: 16. Germline lookup yields CDR1 SGHDN and CDR2 FVKESK. The CDR3 covers 14 residues. CDR3 DNA sequence: TGTGCCGGGACCGACAGGGAGACTAAACGCGAGCAGTACTTC. It yields the protein CAGTDRETKREQYF.

This chain connects TRBV7-9 to TRBJ2-5; 8 bases align to TRBD1. Germline values: CDR1 SEHNR, CDR2 FQNEAQ (reference sequence). The CDR3 consists of 15 residues. The CDR3 DNA reads as TGTACCGGTCGACGGGCAGGGGGCTCGGGAGAGACCCAGTACTTC. It translates to CTGRRAGGSGETQYF.

Only one count was recorded for this clone. The chain has TRBV7-9 and TRBJ2-6; possibly TRBD2 for D (5 bases). Germline-derived CDR1 and CDR2 are SEHNR and FQNEAQ (reference sequence). V was clipped by 3 bases and J by 0 bases, with 12 bases between them. CDR3 size: 17 residues. The CDR3 is CASSFEGENSGANVLTF. The CDR3 DNA is TGTGCCAGCAGCTTCGAGGGTGAAAACTCTGGGGCCAACGTCCTGACTTTC.

This rearrangement joins TRBV10-2 to TRBJ2-1; D not certain. Trimming took 5 bases from V and 2 from J, leaving 7 bases between them. The CDR3 is 13 amino acids. From germline, CDR1 is WSHSY and CDR2 SAAADI. CDR3 protein: CASSNNPYNEQFF. The CDR3 DNA reads as TGCGCCAGCAGTAATAACCCCTACAATGAGCAGTTCTTC.

The chain has TRBV7-9 and TRBJ2-3; 8 bases agree with TRBD2. The CDR3 runs to 15 residues. Losses at the gene ends were 2 bases for V and 4 bases for J; bases not matched to a gene: 5. CDR1 is SEHNR and CDR2 is FQNEAQ in the germline V gene (reference sequence). The DNA for the CDR3 is TGTGCCAGCAGCTTATCTCGGGAGGGGTCAGATACGCAGTATTTT. Residues: CASSLSREGSDTQYF.

The V call is TRBV27, the J call TRBJ2-3; no firm D call. In germline, CDR1 is MNHEY, CDR2 SMNVEV (reference sequence). CDR3 length: 13 amino acids. The ends were cut back, 1 base at V and 6 bases at J, with 8 bases in the middle. This CDR3 reads CASSLYSVDTQYF. CDR3 DNA: TGTGCCAGCAGTTTATACTCCGTGGATACGCAGTATTTT.

The chain couples TRBV29-1 to TRBJ1-2, with D tentatively TRBD1 (5 bases). The CDR3 is made up of 15 amino acids. V was pared by 3 bases and J by 8 bases, with 22 bases between. Per germline, CDR1 SQVTM and CDR2 ANQGSEA. The CDR3 spells CSVDAGVGPSGGYTF. The CDR3 DNA reads TGCAGCGTTGATGCGGGGGTGGGACCCAGCGGCGGCTACACCTTC.

The V gene is TRBV7-8, the J gene TRBJ1-4; D is uncertain. This CDR3 is 16 amino acids long. V lost 5 bases, J lost 4 bases, and 17 bases lay in between. Germline CDR1 SGHVS, CDR2 FQNEAQ. This chain's CDR3 is CASSPESGVLNEKLFF. The CDR3 nucleotides are TGTGCCAGCAGCCCTGAATCTGGGGTACTTAATGAAAAACTGTTTTTT.

The V gene is TRBV10-1, the J gene TRBJ2-7; TRBD1 matches at 9 bases. The CDR3 is 17 residues long. J was trimmed by 3 bases and V by 5 bases; bases with no gene match: 14. Germline V CDR1 and CDR2: WNHNN, SYGVQD (reference sequence). As DNA, the CDR3 is TGCGCCAGCAGTCCGCCGGGACAGGGAAGGGGGTACTACGAGCAGTACTTC. Protein product: CASSPPGQGRGYYEQYF.

The chain carries TRBV10-3 and TRBJ1-1, with 7 nucleotides matching TRBD1. J was trimmed by 1 base and V by 6 bases; bases with no gene match: 11. The CDR3 consists of 16 residues. Germline CDR1 reads ENHRY; CDR2 reads SYGVKD. CDR3 sequence (DNA): TGTGCCATCAGATACCGGGACAGTGGGTCGAACACTGAAGCTTTCTTT. This translates into CAIRYRDSGSNTEAFF.